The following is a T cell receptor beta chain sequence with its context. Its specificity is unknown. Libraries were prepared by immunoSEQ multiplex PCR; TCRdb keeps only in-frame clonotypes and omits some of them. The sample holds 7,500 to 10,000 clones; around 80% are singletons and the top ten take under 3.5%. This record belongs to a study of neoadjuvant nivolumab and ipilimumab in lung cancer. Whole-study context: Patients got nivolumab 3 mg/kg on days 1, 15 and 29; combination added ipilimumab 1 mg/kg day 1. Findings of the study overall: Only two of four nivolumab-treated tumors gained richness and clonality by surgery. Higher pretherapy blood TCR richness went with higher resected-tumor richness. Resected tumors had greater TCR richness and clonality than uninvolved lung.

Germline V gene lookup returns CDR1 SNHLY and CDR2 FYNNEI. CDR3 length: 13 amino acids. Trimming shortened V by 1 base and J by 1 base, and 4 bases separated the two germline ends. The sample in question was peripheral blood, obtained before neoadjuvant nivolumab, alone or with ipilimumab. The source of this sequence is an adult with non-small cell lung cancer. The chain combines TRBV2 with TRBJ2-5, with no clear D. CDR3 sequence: CASSEGGQETQYF. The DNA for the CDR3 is TGTGCCAGCAGTGAAGGCGGCCAAGAGACCCAGTACTTC. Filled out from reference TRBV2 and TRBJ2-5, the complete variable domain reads EPEVTQTPSHQVTQMGQEVILRCVPISNHLYFYWYRQILGQKVEFLVSFYNNEISEKSEIFDDQFSVERPDGSNFTLKIRSTKLEDSAMYFCASSEGGQETQYFGPGTRLLVL.